This T cell receptor beta chain was sequenced in a study of blood T cell repertoires in COVID-19. Clinical histories supplied by participants themselves formed the basis of cohort assignment. Measured with immunoSEQ multiplex PCR; TCRdb has only the in-frame clones, and not every one. Of under 150,000 clones in the sample, around 84% are singletons; the top ten hold approximately 2.4%. In germline, CDR1 is SQVTM, CDR2 ANQGSEA. The CDR3 sequence is 12 residues long. Trimming removed 7 bases at V and 7 bases at J, with 16 bases between. The sequencing input was PBMCs or T cells enriched from blood (not recorded which). This TCR came from a middle-aged man with acute COVID-19. V gene TRBV29-1 combines with J gene TRBJ1-2; TRBD1 is a possible D gene (5 bases). The CDR3: CSGVGPGGGYTF. The DNA of the CDR3 is TGCAGCGGAGTGGGCCCGGGGGGTGGCTACACCTTC.